This entry describes one T cell receptor beta chain. The antigen remains unidentified. Profiling relied on immunoSEQ multiplex PCR, and the TCRdb table lists in-frame clones only, not all of them. Of tens of thousands of clones in the sample, approximately 83% were seen once. The record originates from a study of tumor-infiltrating lymphocytes in localized non-small cell lung cancer. For the study at large: Each patient gave resected tumor and non-adjacent uninvolved lung tissue.

Whole-study findings and limits: Available tissue quantity limited TCR sequencing to a patient subset. No link was found between tumor T-cell fraction and recurrence-free survival.

This CDR3 spans 15 amino acids. The germline V gene encodes CDR1 SGHRS and CDR2 YFSETQ. V shed 2 bases, J shed 3 bases, and the junction held 7 bases outside the gene matches. The chain carries TRBV5-1 and TRBJ2-7; 8 nucleotides match TRBD1. The receptor was isolated from a human donor with non-small cell lung cancer. The material sequenced was lung tumor tissue. The CDR3 protein is CASSFSVGQGYEQYF. The CDR3 DNA reads TGCGCCAGCAGCTTCTCTGTTGGACAGGGCTACGAGCAGTACTTC.